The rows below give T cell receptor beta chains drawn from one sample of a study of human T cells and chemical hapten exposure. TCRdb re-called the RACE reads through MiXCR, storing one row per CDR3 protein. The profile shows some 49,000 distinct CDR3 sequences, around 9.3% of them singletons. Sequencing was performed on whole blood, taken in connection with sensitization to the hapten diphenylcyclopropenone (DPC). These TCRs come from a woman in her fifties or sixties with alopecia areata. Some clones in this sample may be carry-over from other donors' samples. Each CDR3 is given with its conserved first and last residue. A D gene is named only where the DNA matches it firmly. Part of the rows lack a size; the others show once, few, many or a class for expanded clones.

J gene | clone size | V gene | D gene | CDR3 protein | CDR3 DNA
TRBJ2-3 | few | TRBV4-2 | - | CASSQGPTDTQYF | TGTGCCAGCAGCCAAGGACCCACAGATACGCAGTATTTT
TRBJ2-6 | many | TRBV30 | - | CAWRARGRREAYSGANVLTF | TGTGCCTGGAGGGCCCGTGGCCGCCGAGAGGCCTACTCTGGGGCCAACGTCCTGACTTTC
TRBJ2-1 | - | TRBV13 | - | CASSSFWTLGYNEQFF | TGTGCCAGCAGCTCCTTTTGGACATTGGGGTACAATGAGCAGTTCTTC
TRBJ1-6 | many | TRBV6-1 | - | CASSEARSNSPLHF | TGTGCCAGCAGTGAAGCGAGGTCCAACTCACCCCTCCACTTT
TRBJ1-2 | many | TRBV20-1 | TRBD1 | CSATDRGGMGYTF | TGCAGTGCCACTGACAGGGGTGGTATGGGCTACACCTTC
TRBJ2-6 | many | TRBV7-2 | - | CASSLGGAGANVLTF | TGTGCCAGCAGCTTAGGTGGCGCTGGGGCCAACGTCCTGACTTTC
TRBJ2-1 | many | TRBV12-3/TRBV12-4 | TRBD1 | CASTPGTVYNEQFF | TGTGCCAGCACCCCCGGGACAGTATACAATGAGCAGTTCTTC
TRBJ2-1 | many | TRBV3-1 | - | CASSRAGNEQFF | TGTGCCAGCAGCCGAGCCGGTAATGAGCAGTTCTTC
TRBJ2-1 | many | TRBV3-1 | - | CASSQDLRGYNEQFF | TGTGCCAGCAGCCAAGATCTCAGGGGTTACAATGAGCAGTTCTTC
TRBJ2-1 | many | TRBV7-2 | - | CASSSDRYPYNEQFF | TGTGCCAGCAGCTCGGACAGATACCCCTACAATGAGCAGTTCTTC
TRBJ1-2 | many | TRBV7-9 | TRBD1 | CASSFPSGGDYGYTF | TGTGCCAGCAGCTTCCCATCAGGGGGCGACTATGGCTACACCTTC
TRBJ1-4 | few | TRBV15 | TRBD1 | CATSSDFRGHEKLFF | TGTGCCACCAGCAGTGATTTCAGGGGGCATGAAAAACTGTTTTTT
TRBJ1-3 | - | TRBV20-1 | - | CSARDLQGDTIYF | TGCAGTGCTAGAGATCTGCAGGGCGACACCATATATTTT
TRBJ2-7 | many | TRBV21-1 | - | CASSSLVRLPYEQYF | TGTGCCAGCAGCTCCCTGGTGCGACTACCCTACGAGCAGTACTTC
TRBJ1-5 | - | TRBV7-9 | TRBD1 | CASSSSTGTGHQPQHF | TGTGCCAGCAGCTCCTCTACCGGGACAGGCCATCAGCCCCAGCATTTT
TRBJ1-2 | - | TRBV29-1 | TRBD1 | CSVEKQGVTRNGYTF | TGCAGCGTTGAAAAACAGGGGGTAACAAGGAATGGCTACACCTTC
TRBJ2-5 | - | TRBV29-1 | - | CSVDGFGETQYF | TGCAGCGTTGATGGGTTCGGAGAGACCCAGTACTTC
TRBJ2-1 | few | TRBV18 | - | CASSALGAAGNEQFF | TGTGCCAGCTCGGCCTTGGGTGCGGCGGGTAATGAGCAGTTCTTC
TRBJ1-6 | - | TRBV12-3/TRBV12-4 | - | CASRVLRGMDSPLHF | TGTGCCAGCAGGGTCCTGCGGGGAATGGATTCACCCCTCCACTTT
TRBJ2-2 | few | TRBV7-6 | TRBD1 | CASSPRDRVDGELFF | TGTGCCAGCAGCCCCCGGGACAGGGTGGACGGGGAGCTGTTTTTT
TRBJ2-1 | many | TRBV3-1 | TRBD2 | CASSQLAGGNEQFF | TGTGCCAGCAGCCAGTTAGCGGGAGGCAATGAGCAGTTCTTC
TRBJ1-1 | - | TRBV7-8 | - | CASRLHAGSEAFF | TGTGCCAGCAGACTCCATGCGGGAAGTGAAGCTTTCTTT
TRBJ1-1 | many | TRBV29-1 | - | CSVVRTANTEAFF | TGCAGCGTTGTACGAACAGCTAACACTGAAGCTTTCTTT
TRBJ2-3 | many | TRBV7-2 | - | CASSLRSGGQANTQYF | TGTGCCAGCAGCTTAAGATCAGGAGGGCAGGCGAATACGCAGTATTTT
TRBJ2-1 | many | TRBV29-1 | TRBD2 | CRAGGLASNEQFF | TGCAGAGCGGGTGGACTAGCTAGCAATGAGCAGTTCTTC
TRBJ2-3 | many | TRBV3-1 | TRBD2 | CASSPASGRARDTQYF | TGTGCCAGCAGCCCCGCTAGCGGGAGGGCCAGAGATACGCAGTATTTT
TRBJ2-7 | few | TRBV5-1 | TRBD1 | CASGSPDRAYEQYF | TGCGCCAGCGGGAGCCCGGACAGGGCCTACGAGCAGTACTTC
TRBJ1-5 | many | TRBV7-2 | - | CASSPYRDQPQHF | TGTGCCAGCAGCCCTTACAGGGATCAGCCCCAGCATTTT
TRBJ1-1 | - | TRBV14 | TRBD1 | CASSQGRGQGTEAFF | TGTGCCAGCAGCCAAGGACGGGGACAGGGGACTGAAGCTTTCTTT
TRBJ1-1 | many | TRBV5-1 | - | CASKEGRDEAFF | TGCGCCAGCAAGGAGGGGAGGGATGAAGCTTTCTTT
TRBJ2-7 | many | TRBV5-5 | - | CASSLDSAVHF | TGTGCCAGCAGCCTGGATTCGGCAGTACACTTC
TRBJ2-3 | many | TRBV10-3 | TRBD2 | CAIRKLAGEADTQYF | TGTGCCATCAGGAAACTAGCGGGAGAGGCAGATACGCAGTATTTT
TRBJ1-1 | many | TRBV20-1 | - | CSASWGQNTEAFF | TGCAGTGCTAGTTGGGGACAGAACACTGAAGCTTTCTTT
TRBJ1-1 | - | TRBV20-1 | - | CSARDYRLNTEAFF | TGCAGTGCTAGAGATTACAGACTGAACACTGAAGCTTTCTTT
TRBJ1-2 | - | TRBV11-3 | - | CASSPPGESNYGYTF | TGTGCCAGCAGCCCACCGGGGGAGTCTAACTATGGCTACACCTTC
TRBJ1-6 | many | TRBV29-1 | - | CSVGAGTDGSPLHF | TGCAGCGTTGGAGCTGGGACTGACGGTTCACCCCTCCACTTT
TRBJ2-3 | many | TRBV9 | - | CASSVVSAGITDTQYF | TGTGCCAGCAGCGTCGTATCAGCGGGCATCACAGATACGCAGTATTTT
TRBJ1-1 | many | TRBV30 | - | CAWSVSAPVTEAFF | TGTGCCTGGAGTGTATCGGCCCCGGTCACTGAAGCTTTCTTT
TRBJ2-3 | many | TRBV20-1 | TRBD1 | CSADLIGQGLTDTQYF | TGCAGTGCGGATCTTATCGGACAGGGACTCACAGATACGCAGTATTTT
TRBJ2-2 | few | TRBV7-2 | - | CASTHTGELFF | TGTGCCAGCACCCACACCGGGGAGCTGTTTTTT
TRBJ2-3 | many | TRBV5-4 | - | CASREGGWYTDTQYF | TGTGCCAGCAGGGAAGGAGGCTGGTACACAGATACGCAGTATTTT